A single T cell receptor (beta chain) is shown here with its context. The target antigen is unknown. This specimen belongs to a study of monozygotic twins with inflammatory bowel disease. Study-wide points: Patients got different immunosuppressive treatments, which may have made their repertoires more variable.

Each sample had eight separate cDNA synthesis reactions. UMIs that included a 6-nucleotide sample barcode were added by template switching, which took place during cDNA synthesis. TCRdb re-analyzed the 5' RACE reads; it lists each CDR3 protein once, without DNA. The listing contains about 450,000 distinct CDR3 sequences. The CDR3 length is 14 residues. The material sequenced was blood. The clonotype comes from a human donor with ulcerative colitis or Crohn's disease, or a healthy co-twin of an affected twin (not recorded which). The rearrangement links TRBV12-3 or TRBV12-4 to TRBJ1-1; TCRdb's D call of TRBD1 is untestable without DNA. This CDR3 reads CASSLIWGDDGAFF.